The 13 T cell receptor beta chains given below trace back to one sample, sequenced in a study of response to subunit inactivated influenza vaccine. TCRdb reprocessed the RT-PCR reads via MiXCR and lists one record per CDR3 protein. The data hold about 480,000 distinct CDR3 sequences, with over 25% observed a single time. The sample in question was CD4+ T cells sorted from PBMCs, obtained more than 4 days after vaccination. These TCRs come from a man aged 50 or older who received an inactivated influenza vaccine.

This clonotype showed up just a few times. This chain joins TRBV5-1 and TRBJ2-1; TRBD2 aligns across 8 bases. V gave up 3 bases and J gave up 3 bases; unmatched junction bases: 2. In germline, CDR1 is SGHRS, CDR2 YFSETQ. This CDR3 has 14 residues. DNA of the CDR3: TGCGCCAGCAGCTGGACTAGCAACTACAATGAGCAGTTCTTC. This translates into CASSWTSNYNEQFF.

In this sample, this clonotype turned up a few times. J is TRBJ2-7 and V is TRBV15; weak D call: TRBD1 (6 bases). Germline V lookup: CDR1 LNHNV, CDR2 YYDKDF (reference sequence). The CDR3 consists of 14 residues. With 3 bases removed from V and 4 bases from J, the gap between germline ends came to 13 bases. The CDR3, as DNA: TGTGCCACCAGCAGTCCCAAAGGGGGTTACGAGCAGTACTTC. This sequence encodes CATSSPKGGYEQYF.

The rearrangement joins TRBV20-1 to TRBJ2-5; TRBD2 agrees at 10 bases. Germline V gene data show CDR1 as DFQATT and CDR2 as SNEGSKA (reference sequence). The CDR3 contains 14 residues. With 4 bases clipped from V and 1 base from J, the junction kept 3 bases outside the gene matches. The CDR3 is CSATGLALQETQYF. In DNA form, the CDR3 reads TGCAGTGCTACGGGACTAGCGCTCCAAGAGACCCAGTACTTC.

There are many counts of this clonotype. Sequence at one end of the junction differs from germline and may be a read error. The rearrangement uses TRBV7-2 and TRBJ2-7; TRBD2 matches 13 bases. The germline V gene encodes CDR1 SGHTA and CDR2 FQGNSA. The CDR3 contains 15 residues. The CDR3 nucleotides read TGCGCCAGCAGCTTGGGACTAGCGGGGACCTACGAGCAGTACTTC. Protein product: CASSLGLAGTYEQYF.

The table lists this clonotype with a few counts. This chain uses TRBV11-1 with TRBJ2-7; TRBD2 matches 8 bases. CDR1 is SGHAT, CDR2 FQDESV, per germline (reference sequence). The CDR3 has 15 amino acids. Trimming took 5 bases from V and 3 from J; bases not matched to a gene: 9. Written as DNA, the CDR3 is TGTGCCAGCAGCCAAACCGGGACTAGTGGCTACGAGCAGTACTTC. This translates into CASSQTGTSGYEQYF.

The rearrangement uses TRBV5-1 and TRBJ2-5; D possibly matches TRBD1 or TRBD2 (6 bases each). Looked up from germline, CDR1 is SGHRS and CDR2 is YFSETQ. The CDR3 totals 14 residues. Trimming removed 2 bases at V and 2 bases at J, with 10 bases between. CDR3 coding DNA: TGCGCCAGCAGCTTACCGGGGGCTCAAGAGACCCAGTACTTC. Amino acids: CASSLPGAQETQYF.

The table lists this clonotype with a few counts. The chain couples TRBV6-2 or TRBV6-3 to TRBJ2-1, with 9 bases identical to TRBD1. Germline V gene sequence: CDR1 MNHEY, CDR2 SVGEGT. This CDR3 is built from 17 residues. Trimming took 5 bases from V and 4 from J; bases not matched to a gene: 12. The CDR3 region has the DNA TGTGCCAGCAGTCCATTATTGGGACAGGGCCTATACAATGAGCAGTTCTTC. It is translated as CASSPLLGQGLYNEQFF.

This clonotype appeared a few times. The chain links TRBV6-1 to TRBJ2-4; 7 bases are shared with TRBD1. Germline lookup yields CDR1 MNHNS and CDR2 SASEGT. The V gene end was trimmed by 5 bases and the J gene end by 7 bases; junction bases not matched to a gene: 11. The CDR3 has 15 residues. CDR3 DNA sequence: TGTGCCAGCAGTCTGGACAGGCCGGACAGGAACATTCAGTACTTC. It codes for CASSLDRPDRNIQYF.

This clonotype has ten or more counts. This chain joins TRBV7-2 and TRBJ2-3; weak D call: TRBD2 (6 bases). With 6 bases removed from V and 8 bases from J, the gap between germline ends came to 12 bases. This CDR3 comprises 12 residues. Germline V lookup: CDR1 SGHTA, CDR2 FQGNSA. The CDR3 here is CASRPASATQYF. The CDR3 DNA reads as TGTGCCAGCAGGCCTGCTAGCGCTACGCAGTATTTT.

This clonotype was seen only a few times. This rearrangement joins TRBV6-5 to TRBJ2-5; 7 nucleotides align to TRBD1. The J segment lost 4 bases and the V segment lost 2 bases, leaving 1 base of the junction unmatched. This CDR3 comprises 13 residues. CDR1 is MNHEY and CDR2 is SVGAGI in the germline V gene. The CDR3 protein is CASSYNRGETQYF. CDR3 DNA: TGTGCCAGCAGTTACAACAGGGGAGAGACCCAGTACTTC.

The V gene is TRBV29-1, the J gene TRBJ1-4; 9 bases align to TRBD1. Germline CDR1 and CDR2: SQVTM and ANQGSEA. The CDR3 length is 12 residues. Germline trimming cut 6 bases from V and 6 bases from J; bases unmatched to any gene: 2. CDR3 sequence reads: CSVRTGDEKLFF. CDR3 bases: TGCAGCGTGAGGACAGGGGATGAAAAACTGTTTTTT.

This chain uses TRBV25-1 with TRBJ2-3; 9 bases map to TRBD2. CDR3 size: 16 residues. V lost 3 bases to trimming and J lost 8 bases; unmatched junction nucleotides: 12. Germline-derived CDR1 and CDR2 are MGHDK and SYGVNS. The CDR3 DNA is TGTGCCAGCAGTGATACGTTGACTAGCGGAATTCCTACGCAGTATTTT. Protein product: CASSDTLTSGIPTQYF.

This clonotype was seen a handful of times. The chain carries TRBV20-1 and TRBJ1-4, with D hard to call. The CDR3 loop spans 11 amino acids. Germline CDR1 DFQATT, CDR2 SNEGSKA (reference sequence). V shed 6 bases and J shed 7 bases, with 9 bases lying between them. Written as DNA, the CDR3 is TGCAGTGCCGCCTCTCTTGAAAAACTGTTTTTT. This codes for CSAASLEKLFF.